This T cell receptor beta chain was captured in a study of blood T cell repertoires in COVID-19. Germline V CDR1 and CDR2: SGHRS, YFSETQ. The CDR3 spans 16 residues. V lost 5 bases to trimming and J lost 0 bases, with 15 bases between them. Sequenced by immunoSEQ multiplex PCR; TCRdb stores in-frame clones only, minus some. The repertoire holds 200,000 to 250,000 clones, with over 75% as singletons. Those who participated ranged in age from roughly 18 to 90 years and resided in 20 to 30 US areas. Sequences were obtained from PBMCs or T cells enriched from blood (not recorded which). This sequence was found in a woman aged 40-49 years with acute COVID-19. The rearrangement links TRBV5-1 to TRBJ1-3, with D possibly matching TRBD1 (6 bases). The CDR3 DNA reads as TGCGCCAGCAGTTACTCCGGGACACTCTCTGGAAACACCATATATTTT. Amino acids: CASSYSGTLSGNTIYF.